The clone carrying this T cell receptor (beta chain) was picked up a small number of times. Sequence at one end of the junction differs from germline and may be a read error. This entry is derived from a study of shared clonotypes between healthy human individuals. Data came from immunoSEQ multiplex PCR; TCRdb stores just in-frame clones and leaves some out. The table includes 950,000 to 1,100,000 clones, 75% detected once. This TCR was recovered from a man between 18 and 35 years old in good health. The sample comprised memory CD4+ T cells sorted from blood. The subset: CD45RA-negative fraction.

This CDR3 reads CASSPLVPGELFF. CDR3 nucleotide sequence: TGTGCCAGCTCTCCACTCGTACCCGGGGAGCTGTTTTTT. The chain joins TRBV18 to TRBJ2-2; the D is unclear. CDR1 and CDR2 (germline): KGHSH, LQKENI. This CDR3 comprises 13 residues.